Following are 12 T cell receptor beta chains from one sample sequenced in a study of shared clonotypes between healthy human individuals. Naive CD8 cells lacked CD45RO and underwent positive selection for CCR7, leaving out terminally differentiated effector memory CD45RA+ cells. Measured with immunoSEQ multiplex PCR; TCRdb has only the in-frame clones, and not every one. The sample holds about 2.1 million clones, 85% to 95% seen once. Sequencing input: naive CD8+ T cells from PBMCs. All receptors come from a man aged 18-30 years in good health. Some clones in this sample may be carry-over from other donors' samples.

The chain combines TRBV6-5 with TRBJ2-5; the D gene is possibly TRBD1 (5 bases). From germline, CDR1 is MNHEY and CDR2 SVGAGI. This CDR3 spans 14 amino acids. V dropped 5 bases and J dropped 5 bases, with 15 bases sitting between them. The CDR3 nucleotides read TGTGCCAGCAGTCCCCAATCTAGGGGCGAGACCCAGTACTTC. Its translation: CASSPQSRGETQYF.

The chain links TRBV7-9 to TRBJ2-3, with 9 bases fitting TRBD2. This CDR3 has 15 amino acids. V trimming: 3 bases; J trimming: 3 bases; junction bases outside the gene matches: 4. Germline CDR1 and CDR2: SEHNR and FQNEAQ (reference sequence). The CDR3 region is CASSFTAGGTDTQYF. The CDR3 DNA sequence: TGTGCCAGCAGCTTTACCGCGGGAGGGACAGATACGCAGTATTTT.

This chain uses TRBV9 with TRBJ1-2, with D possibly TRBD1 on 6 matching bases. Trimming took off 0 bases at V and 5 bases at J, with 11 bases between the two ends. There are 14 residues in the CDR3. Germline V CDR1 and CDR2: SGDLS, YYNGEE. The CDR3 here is CASSVDWTEYGYTF. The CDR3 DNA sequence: TGTGCCAGCAGCGTAGACTGGACAGAGTATGGCTACACCTTC.

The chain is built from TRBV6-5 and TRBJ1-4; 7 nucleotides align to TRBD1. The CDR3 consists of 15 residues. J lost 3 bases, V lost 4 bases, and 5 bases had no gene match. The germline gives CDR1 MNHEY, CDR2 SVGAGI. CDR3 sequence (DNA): TGTGCCAGCAGTTCTGGACAGGATGCTAATGAAAAACTGTTTTTT. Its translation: CASSSGQDANEKLFF.

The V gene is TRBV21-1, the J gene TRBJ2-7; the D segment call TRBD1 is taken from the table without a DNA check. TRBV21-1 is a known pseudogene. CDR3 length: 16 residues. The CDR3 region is CASSKASTGVPCQEYF. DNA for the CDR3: TGTGCCAGCAGCAAAGCGTCGACAGGGGTCCCCTGCCAGGAATACTTC.

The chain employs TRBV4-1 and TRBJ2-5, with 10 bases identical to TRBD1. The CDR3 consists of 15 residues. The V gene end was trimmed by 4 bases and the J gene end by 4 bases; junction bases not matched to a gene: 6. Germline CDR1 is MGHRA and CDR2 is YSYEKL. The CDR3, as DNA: TGCGCCAGCAGCCTCAGACAGGGGGCGGGAGAGACCCAGTACTTC. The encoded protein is CASSLRQGAGETQYF.

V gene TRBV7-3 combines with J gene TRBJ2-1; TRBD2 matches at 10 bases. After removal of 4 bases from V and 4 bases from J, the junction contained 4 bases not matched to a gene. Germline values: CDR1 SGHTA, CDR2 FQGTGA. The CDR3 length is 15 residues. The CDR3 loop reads CASSSRTSGYNEQFF. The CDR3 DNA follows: TGTGCCAGCAGCTCCCGGACTAGCGGTTACAATGAGCAGTTCTTC.

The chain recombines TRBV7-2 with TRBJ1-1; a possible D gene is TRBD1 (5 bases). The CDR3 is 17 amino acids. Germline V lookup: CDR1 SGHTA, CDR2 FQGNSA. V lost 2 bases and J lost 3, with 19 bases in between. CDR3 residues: CASSLTGSSLLYTEAFF. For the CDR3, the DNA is TGTGCCAGCAGCTTAACAGGATCCTCCTTACTTTACACTGAAGCTTTCTTT.

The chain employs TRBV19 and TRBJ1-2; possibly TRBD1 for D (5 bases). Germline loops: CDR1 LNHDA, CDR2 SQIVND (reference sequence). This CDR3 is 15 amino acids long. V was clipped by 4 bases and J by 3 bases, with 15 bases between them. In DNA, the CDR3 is TGTGCCAGTAGTACTTGGGACGATCAAGACTATGGCTACACCTTC. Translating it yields CASSTWDDQDYGYTF.

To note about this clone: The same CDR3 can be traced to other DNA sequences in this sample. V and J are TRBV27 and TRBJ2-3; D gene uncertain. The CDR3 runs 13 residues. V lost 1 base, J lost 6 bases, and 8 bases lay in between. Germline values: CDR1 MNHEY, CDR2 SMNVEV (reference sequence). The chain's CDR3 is CASSLLSGDTQYF. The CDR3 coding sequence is TGTGCCAGCAGTTTATTGTCCGGGGATACGCAGTATTTT.

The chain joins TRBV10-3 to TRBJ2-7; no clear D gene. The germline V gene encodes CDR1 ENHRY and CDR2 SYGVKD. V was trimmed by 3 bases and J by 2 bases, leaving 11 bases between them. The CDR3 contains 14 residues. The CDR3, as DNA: TGTGCCATCAGTGACAGAGACAAACCCTACGAGCAGTACTTC. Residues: CAISDRDKPYEQYF.

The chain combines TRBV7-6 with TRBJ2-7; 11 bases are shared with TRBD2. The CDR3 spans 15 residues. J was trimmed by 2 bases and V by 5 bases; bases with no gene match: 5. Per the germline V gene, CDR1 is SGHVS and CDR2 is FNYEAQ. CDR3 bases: TGTGCCAGCAGCCCGGGACTAGCGGAGACCTACGAGCAGTACTTC. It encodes CASSPGLAETYEQYF.